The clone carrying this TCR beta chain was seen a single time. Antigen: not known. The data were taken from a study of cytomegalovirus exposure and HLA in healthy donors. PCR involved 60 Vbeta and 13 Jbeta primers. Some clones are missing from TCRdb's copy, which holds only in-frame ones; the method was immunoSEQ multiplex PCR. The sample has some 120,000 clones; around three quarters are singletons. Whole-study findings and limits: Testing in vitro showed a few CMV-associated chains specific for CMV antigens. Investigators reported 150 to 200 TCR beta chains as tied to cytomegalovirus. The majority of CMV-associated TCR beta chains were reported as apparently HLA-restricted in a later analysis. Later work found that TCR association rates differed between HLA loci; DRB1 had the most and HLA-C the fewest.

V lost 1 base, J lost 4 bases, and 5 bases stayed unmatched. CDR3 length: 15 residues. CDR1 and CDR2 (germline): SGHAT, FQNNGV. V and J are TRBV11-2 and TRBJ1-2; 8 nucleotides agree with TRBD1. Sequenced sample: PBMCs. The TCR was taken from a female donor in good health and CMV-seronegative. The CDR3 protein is CASSLGAGTGYGYTF. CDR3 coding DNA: TGTGCCAGCAGCTTAGGGGCCGGGACAGGCTATGGCTACACCTTC.